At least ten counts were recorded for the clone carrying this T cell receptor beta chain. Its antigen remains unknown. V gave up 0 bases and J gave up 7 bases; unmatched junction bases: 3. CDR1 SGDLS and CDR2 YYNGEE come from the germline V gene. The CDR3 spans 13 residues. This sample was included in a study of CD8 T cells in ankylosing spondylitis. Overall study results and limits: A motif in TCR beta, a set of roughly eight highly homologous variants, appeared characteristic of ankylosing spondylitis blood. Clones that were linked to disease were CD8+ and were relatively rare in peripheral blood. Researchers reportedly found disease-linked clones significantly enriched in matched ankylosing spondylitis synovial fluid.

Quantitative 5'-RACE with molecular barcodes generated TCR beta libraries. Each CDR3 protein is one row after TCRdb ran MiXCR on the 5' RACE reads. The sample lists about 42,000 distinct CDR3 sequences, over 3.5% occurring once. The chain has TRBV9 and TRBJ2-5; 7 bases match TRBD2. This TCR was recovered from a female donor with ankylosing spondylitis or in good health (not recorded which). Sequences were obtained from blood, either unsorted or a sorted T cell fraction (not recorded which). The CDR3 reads CASSVVGEGTQYF. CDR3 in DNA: TGTGCCAGCAGCGTAGTTGGGGAGGGGACCCAGTACTTC.